The 29 T cell receptor beta chains listed next were all sequenced from one sample in a study (dated by TCRdb to the mid-2010s). CD4+CD25+CD127-/low cells were isolated as Tregs. Receptor libraries were prepared by 5' RACE. The sample was run on an Illumina MiSeq. The raw public reads went through TCRdb reprocessing: fastp at Q25, MiXCR clone calling, in-frame beta chains kept. Identical CDR3 proteins give one entry, which carries the most common genes and DNA. In this sample the table shows about 8,900 distinct CDR3 sequences, roughly 51% of which occur a single time. The ten largest clones add up to about 6.4% of the sample. Sequenced sample: Tregs sorted from a lymph node. These receptors came from a female donor with breast cancer.

J is TRBJ2-4 and V is TRBV20-1; no clear D gene. Germline V lookup: CDR1 DFQATT, CDR2 SNEGSKA (reference sequence). V lost 1 base and J lost 0, with 10 bases in between. This CDR3 is 15 amino acids long. CDR3 in DNA: TGCAGTGCTAGAGGGATCGGTTCAGCCAAAAACATTCAGTACTTC. Its protein product is CSARGIGSAKNIQYF.

The CDR3 region has the DNA TGTGCCAGCAGCGACAGATTCAACCAGCCCCAGCATTTT. Its translation is CASSDRFNQPQHF. The chain joins TRBV7-2 to TRBJ1-5; D is possibly TRBD1 (5 bases). The CDR3 length is 13 residues. Germline loops: CDR1 SGHTA, CDR2 FQGNSA. The V end lost 5 bases, the J end lost 7 bases, and 12 bases lay between the germline ends.

This clonotype was counted between two and nine times. The rearrangement joins TRBV7-8 to TRBJ2-7, with 8 bases aligning to TRBD2. CDR1 and CDR2 from the germline V gene are SGHVS and FQNEAQ. The trim removed 5 bases at V and 3 bases at J, leaving 12 bases unmatched. The CDR3 covers 16 residues. The CDR3 DNA sequence: TGTGCCAGCAGCCCCTTAACCGGGACTAGAAGCTACGAGCAGTACTTC. Translated: CASSPLTGTRSYEQYF. The complete variable domain, with remaining parts taken from reference TRBV7-8 and TRBJ2-7, reads GAGVSQSPRYKVAKRGQDVALRCDPISGHVSLFWYQQALGQGPEFLTYFQNEAQLDKSGLPSDRFFAERPEGSVSTLKIQRTQQEDSAVYLCASSPLTGTRSYEQYFGPGTRLTVT.

This chain joins TRBV12-3 or TRBV12-4 and TRBJ1-3, with a possible D match to TRBD1 (5 bases). V dropped 3 bases and J dropped 2 bases, with 11 bases sitting between them. The CDR3 runs to 15 residues. CDR3 protein: CASSLTGHTGNTIYF. Here the CDR3 DNA reads TGTGCCAGCAGTTTGACCGGACACACTGGAAACACCATATATTTT.

V and J are TRBV20-1 and TRBJ2-3, with unresolved D. Germline values: CDR1 DFQATT, CDR2 SNEGSKA (reference sequence). This CDR3 comprises 12 residues. The V gene lost 3 bases and the J gene lost 3 bases, with 7 bases spanning the gap. CDR3 in DNA: TGCAGTGCTAGCTCTAGAACAGATACGCAGTATTTT. Its protein is CSASSRTDTQYF.

The rearrangement joins TRBV20-1 to TRBJ2-7; no firm D call. CDR3 length: 15 amino acids. Germline V gene sequence: CDR1 DFQATT, CDR2 SNEGSKA (reference sequence). The V gene lost 0 bases and the J gene lost 3 bases, with 15 bases spanning the gap. For the CDR3, the DNA is TGCAGTGCTAGAGATCGCTTTGTGGGCCTCTACGAGCAGTACTTC. Its protein is CSARDRFVGLYEQYF.

V and J are TRBV20-1 and TRBJ2-7, with D perhaps matching TRBD2 (6 bases). Germline V gene data show CDR1 as DFQATT and CDR2 as SNEGSKA (reference sequence). Trimming pared 0 bases from V and 2 bases from J, leaving 8 bases between. This CDR3 has 13 amino acids. CDR3 sequence (DNA): TGCAGTGCTAGAGAGGACTACCCCTACGAGCAGTACTTC. As protein: CSAREDYPYEQYF.

This chain uses TRBV5-6 with TRBJ1-6, with D hard to call. The CDR3 consists of 14 residues. Germline CDR1 reads SGHDT; CDR2 reads YYEEEE. Trimming took 1 base from V and 9 from J, leaving 11 bases between them. The CDR3 here is CASSLREGASPLHF. Written as DNA, the CDR3 is TGTGCCAGCAGCTTGCGGGAGGGTGCTTCACCCCTCCACTTT.

V and J are TRBV20-1 and TRBJ2-3; 7 bases agree with TRBD1. V was pared by 2 bases and J by 5 bases, with 7 bases of the junction left unmatched. Per germline, CDR1 DFQATT and CDR2 SNEGSKA (reference sequence). CDR3 length: 14 residues. CDR3 residues: CSARKGALIDTQYF. CDR3 coding DNA: TGCAGTGCTAGAAAGGGGGCGCTTATAGATACGCAGTATTTT.

V gene TRBV20-1 combines with J gene TRBJ2-7, with 11 bases identical to TRBD2. The CDR3 loop spans 16 amino acids. V lost 5 bases, J lost 0 bases, and 9 bases stayed unmatched. Germline values: CDR1 DFQATT, CDR2 SNEGSKA (reference sequence). CDR3 coding DNA: TGCAGTGCTGAAGCCACTAGCGGGGGTAGCTCCTACGAGCAGTACGTC. Its translation: CSAEATSGGSSYEQYV.

This sequence joins TRBV6-1 and TRBJ1-5, with unresolved D. The CDR3 extends over 14 amino acids. Germline V lookup: CDR1 MNHNS, CDR2 SASEGT. V lost 2 bases and J 2 bases, leaving 7 bases between the germline ends. CDR3 sequence (DNA): TGTGCCAGCAGTGAATGGACCCGCAATCAGCCCCAGCATTTT. It encodes CASSEWTRNQPQHF.

The rearrangement links TRBV7-3 to TRBJ2-1; D ambiguous. The V gene's germline CDR1 is SGHTA and CDR2 FQGTGA. The CDR3 spans 14 residues. Trimming shortened V by 1 base and J by 11 bases, and 15 bases separated the two germline ends. CDR3 region: CASSLRRPPSKQFF. CDR3 DNA sequence: TGTGCCAGCAGCTTAAGGCGTCCGCCCAGTAAGCAGTTCTTC.

A few counts support this clonotype. This chain links TRBV4-3 with TRBJ1-1, with a weak D call TRBD1 (6 bases). This CDR3 comprises 14 residues. The V end lost 1 base, the J end lost 3 bases, and 9 bases lay between the germline ends. Germline loops: CDR1 LGHNA, CDR2 YSLEER. CDR3 sequence reads: CASSQATGYTEAFF. The CDR3 DNA sequence: TGCGCCAGCAGCCAAGCTACAGGGTACACTGAAGCTTTCTTT.

This sequence joins TRBV5-1 and TRBJ1-6; 8 bases fit TRBD1. Germline CDR1 reads SGHRS; CDR2 reads YFSETQ. The CDR3 is made up of 14 amino acids. The J segment lost 7 bases and the V segment lost 4 bases, leaving 4 bases of the junction unmatched. As DNA, the CDR3 is TGCGCCAGCAGCGCGGACAGGGAGAATTCACCCCTCCACTTT. Translating it yields CASSADRENSPLHF. Combining the CDR3 with reference TRBV5-1 and TRBJ1-6 gives the whole variable domain KAGVTQTPRYLIKTRGQQVTLSCSPISGHRSVSWYQQTPGQGLQFLFEYFSETQRNKGNFPGRFSGRQFSNSRSEMNVSTLELGDSALYLCASSADRENSPLHFGNGTRLTVT.

The chain employs TRBV20-1 and TRBJ2-5; D is unclear. Germline V lookup: CDR1 DFQATT, CDR2 SNEGSKA (reference sequence). This CDR3 spans 16 amino acids. V lost 1 base and J lost 4, with 19 bases in between. CDR3 bases: TGCAGTGCTAGAGGACCTTACAGTATGGCCCTAGAGACCCAGTACTTC. Amino acids: CSARGPYSMALETQYF.

The CDR3 is CASSLGLADNEQFF. DNA for the CDR3: TGCGCCAGCAGCCTGGGACTAGCGGACAATGAGCAGTTCTTC. V gene TRBV5-1 combines with J gene TRBJ2-1; 11 bases fit TRBD2. V was pared by 4 bases and J by 5 bases, with 2 bases of the junction left unmatched. The CDR3 runs 14 residues. In germline, CDR1 is SGHRS, CDR2 YFSETQ.

Regarding this clonotype: A read error may account for a junction end that differs from germline. The chain has TRBV7-4 and TRBJ2-1; no firm D call. Germline V gene data show CDR1 as SGHVT and CDR2 as SQSDAQ. The CDR3 runs to 12 residues. This chain's CDR3 is CASSVYPARCRF. The CDR3 DNA reads as TGTGCCAGCAGCGTATATCCGGCGAGGTGCCGTTTC.

On this clonotype itself: As the CDR3 is not closed by the conserved phenylalanine or tryptophan, this likely results from a read error. V and J are TRBV28 and TRBJ2-3; D unresolved. This CDR3 region has 13 residues. V was cut by 6 bases and J by 6 bases, with 13 bases left in between. Looked up from germline, CDR1 is MDHEN and CDR2 is SYDVKM. The CDR3 coding sequence is TGTGCCAGCAGGTGGAGTATCTTGGATACGCAGTATGTT. It translates to CASRWSILDTQYV.

This sequence joins TRBV10-3 and TRBJ2-3, with 14 bases aligning to TRBD2. V gave up 8 bases and J gave up 6 bases; unmatched junction bases: 10. The germline CDR1 and CDR2 sequences are ENHRY and SYGVKD. The CDR3 loop spans 16 amino acids. CDR3 nucleotides: TGTGCCATCTCTGGGACTAGCGGGAGATCACGCGATACGCAGTATTTT. Translated: CAISGTSGRSRDTQYF.

This clonotype has only a few counts. The chain recombines TRBV20-1 with TRBJ2-2; 10 bases are a match to TRBD2. The CDR3 is 15 residues long. Unmatched junction bases numbered 4, after V lost 3 bases and J lost 3 bases. Germline V gives CDR1 DFQATT, CDR2 SNEGSKA (reference sequence). The CDR3, as DNA: TGCAGTGCTAGTAGCGGGAGGTTGGACACCGGGGAGCTGTTTTTT. Translation: CSASSGRLDTGELFF.

The sample holds a few counts of this clonotype. The chain uses TRBV12-3 or TRBV12-4 and TRBJ1-1; 7 bases match TRBD1. The CDR3 is 14 amino acids. V gave up 3 bases and J gave up 0 bases; unmatched junction bases: 1. The chain's CDR3 is CASSLTGMNTEAFF. Here the CDR3 DNA reads TGTGCCAGCAGTTTGACAGGGATGAACACTGAAGCTTTCTTT.

The chain uses TRBV30 and TRBJ1-2; possible D gene TRBD1, 6 bases. Germline CDR1 is GTSNPN and CDR2 is SVGIG (reference sequence). V lost 0 bases and J 5 bases, leaving 10 bases between the germline ends. The CDR3 consists of 13 residues. The CDR3 DNA is TGTGCCTGGAGTGTTTCAGGGGCGTATGGCTACACCTTC. Encoded protein: CAWSVSGAYGYTF.

This clonotype was seen more than once but under ten times. This chain joins TRBV5-6 and TRBJ2-5; weak D call: TRBD2 (5 bases). The germline V gene encodes CDR1 SGHDT and CDR2 YYEEEE. V was clipped by 2 bases and J by 2 bases, with 7 bases between them. This CDR3 comprises 13 residues. Here the CDR3 DNA reads TGTGCCAGCAGCTTAGGACTGCAAGAGACCCAGTACTTC. Translating gives CASSLGLQETQYF.

V is TRBV20-1 and J is TRBJ1-1; D gene unclear. The CDR3 is made up of 13 amino acids. Germline assignment: CDR1 DFQATT and CDR2 SNEGSKA (reference sequence). V was pared by 5 bases and J by 6 bases, with 16 bases between. The CDR3 protein is CSAGGPMGPEAFF. CDR3 sequence (DNA): TGCAGTGCTGGAGGCCCCATGGGCCCTGAAGCTTTCTTT.

V gene TRBV6-5 combines with J gene TRBJ1-6; perhaps TRBD1 as D (5 bases). CDR1 and CDR2 (germline): MNHEY, SVGAGI. The CDR3 is 15 residues long. V lost 6 bases and J 8 bases, leaving 17 bases between the germline ends. The CDR3 bases are TGTGCCAGCAGAGGGGCACTCCTCCACCATTCACCCCTCCACTTT. Translated: CASRGALLHHSPLHF.

V is TRBV7-9 and J is TRBJ2-3; 7 nucleotides line up with TRBD2. The trim removed 1 base at V and 2 bases at J, leaving 12 bases unmatched. This CDR3 contains 18 residues. Per germline, CDR1 SEHNR and CDR2 FQNEAQ (reference sequence). CDR3 amino acids: CASSLDAGASPTTDTQYF. CDR3 bases: TGTGCCAGCAGCTTAGATGCGGGAGCGAGCCCGACCACAGATACGCAGTATTTT.

The J gene is TRBJ2-2, the V gene TRBV20-1, with D tentatively TRBD1 (6 bases). The CDR3 consists of 15 residues. In germline, CDR1 is DFQATT, CDR2 SNEGSKA (reference sequence). V was clipped by 1 base and J by 1 base, with 10 bases between them. The CDR3 DNA is TGCAGTGCTAGAGCCGGGACAATGAACACCGGGGAGCTGTTTTTT. It yields the protein CSARAGTMNTGELFF.

The V gene is TRBV20-1, the J gene TRBJ2-7; 9 bases are shared with TRBD2. The V and J ends lost 7 bases and 4 bases, in that order; junction bases with no gene match: 8. The CDR3 is 13 amino acids. From germline, CDR1 is DFQATT and CDR2 SNEGSKA (reference sequence). This chain's CDR3 is CSGMGAGGYEQYF. CDR3 sequence (DNA): TGCAGTGGGATGGGAGCGGGAGGATACGAGCAGTACTTC.

The gene calls are TRBV24-1 and TRBJ1-2, with D hard to call. CDR1 is KGHDR, CDR2 SFDVKD, per germline. The CDR3 is 13 residues long. V was trimmed by 5 bases and J by 6 bases, leaving 12 bases between them. For the CDR3, the DNA is TGTGCCACCAGTGCCCGAACCCAAGATGGCTACACCTTC. Amino acid sequence: CATSARTQDGYTF.